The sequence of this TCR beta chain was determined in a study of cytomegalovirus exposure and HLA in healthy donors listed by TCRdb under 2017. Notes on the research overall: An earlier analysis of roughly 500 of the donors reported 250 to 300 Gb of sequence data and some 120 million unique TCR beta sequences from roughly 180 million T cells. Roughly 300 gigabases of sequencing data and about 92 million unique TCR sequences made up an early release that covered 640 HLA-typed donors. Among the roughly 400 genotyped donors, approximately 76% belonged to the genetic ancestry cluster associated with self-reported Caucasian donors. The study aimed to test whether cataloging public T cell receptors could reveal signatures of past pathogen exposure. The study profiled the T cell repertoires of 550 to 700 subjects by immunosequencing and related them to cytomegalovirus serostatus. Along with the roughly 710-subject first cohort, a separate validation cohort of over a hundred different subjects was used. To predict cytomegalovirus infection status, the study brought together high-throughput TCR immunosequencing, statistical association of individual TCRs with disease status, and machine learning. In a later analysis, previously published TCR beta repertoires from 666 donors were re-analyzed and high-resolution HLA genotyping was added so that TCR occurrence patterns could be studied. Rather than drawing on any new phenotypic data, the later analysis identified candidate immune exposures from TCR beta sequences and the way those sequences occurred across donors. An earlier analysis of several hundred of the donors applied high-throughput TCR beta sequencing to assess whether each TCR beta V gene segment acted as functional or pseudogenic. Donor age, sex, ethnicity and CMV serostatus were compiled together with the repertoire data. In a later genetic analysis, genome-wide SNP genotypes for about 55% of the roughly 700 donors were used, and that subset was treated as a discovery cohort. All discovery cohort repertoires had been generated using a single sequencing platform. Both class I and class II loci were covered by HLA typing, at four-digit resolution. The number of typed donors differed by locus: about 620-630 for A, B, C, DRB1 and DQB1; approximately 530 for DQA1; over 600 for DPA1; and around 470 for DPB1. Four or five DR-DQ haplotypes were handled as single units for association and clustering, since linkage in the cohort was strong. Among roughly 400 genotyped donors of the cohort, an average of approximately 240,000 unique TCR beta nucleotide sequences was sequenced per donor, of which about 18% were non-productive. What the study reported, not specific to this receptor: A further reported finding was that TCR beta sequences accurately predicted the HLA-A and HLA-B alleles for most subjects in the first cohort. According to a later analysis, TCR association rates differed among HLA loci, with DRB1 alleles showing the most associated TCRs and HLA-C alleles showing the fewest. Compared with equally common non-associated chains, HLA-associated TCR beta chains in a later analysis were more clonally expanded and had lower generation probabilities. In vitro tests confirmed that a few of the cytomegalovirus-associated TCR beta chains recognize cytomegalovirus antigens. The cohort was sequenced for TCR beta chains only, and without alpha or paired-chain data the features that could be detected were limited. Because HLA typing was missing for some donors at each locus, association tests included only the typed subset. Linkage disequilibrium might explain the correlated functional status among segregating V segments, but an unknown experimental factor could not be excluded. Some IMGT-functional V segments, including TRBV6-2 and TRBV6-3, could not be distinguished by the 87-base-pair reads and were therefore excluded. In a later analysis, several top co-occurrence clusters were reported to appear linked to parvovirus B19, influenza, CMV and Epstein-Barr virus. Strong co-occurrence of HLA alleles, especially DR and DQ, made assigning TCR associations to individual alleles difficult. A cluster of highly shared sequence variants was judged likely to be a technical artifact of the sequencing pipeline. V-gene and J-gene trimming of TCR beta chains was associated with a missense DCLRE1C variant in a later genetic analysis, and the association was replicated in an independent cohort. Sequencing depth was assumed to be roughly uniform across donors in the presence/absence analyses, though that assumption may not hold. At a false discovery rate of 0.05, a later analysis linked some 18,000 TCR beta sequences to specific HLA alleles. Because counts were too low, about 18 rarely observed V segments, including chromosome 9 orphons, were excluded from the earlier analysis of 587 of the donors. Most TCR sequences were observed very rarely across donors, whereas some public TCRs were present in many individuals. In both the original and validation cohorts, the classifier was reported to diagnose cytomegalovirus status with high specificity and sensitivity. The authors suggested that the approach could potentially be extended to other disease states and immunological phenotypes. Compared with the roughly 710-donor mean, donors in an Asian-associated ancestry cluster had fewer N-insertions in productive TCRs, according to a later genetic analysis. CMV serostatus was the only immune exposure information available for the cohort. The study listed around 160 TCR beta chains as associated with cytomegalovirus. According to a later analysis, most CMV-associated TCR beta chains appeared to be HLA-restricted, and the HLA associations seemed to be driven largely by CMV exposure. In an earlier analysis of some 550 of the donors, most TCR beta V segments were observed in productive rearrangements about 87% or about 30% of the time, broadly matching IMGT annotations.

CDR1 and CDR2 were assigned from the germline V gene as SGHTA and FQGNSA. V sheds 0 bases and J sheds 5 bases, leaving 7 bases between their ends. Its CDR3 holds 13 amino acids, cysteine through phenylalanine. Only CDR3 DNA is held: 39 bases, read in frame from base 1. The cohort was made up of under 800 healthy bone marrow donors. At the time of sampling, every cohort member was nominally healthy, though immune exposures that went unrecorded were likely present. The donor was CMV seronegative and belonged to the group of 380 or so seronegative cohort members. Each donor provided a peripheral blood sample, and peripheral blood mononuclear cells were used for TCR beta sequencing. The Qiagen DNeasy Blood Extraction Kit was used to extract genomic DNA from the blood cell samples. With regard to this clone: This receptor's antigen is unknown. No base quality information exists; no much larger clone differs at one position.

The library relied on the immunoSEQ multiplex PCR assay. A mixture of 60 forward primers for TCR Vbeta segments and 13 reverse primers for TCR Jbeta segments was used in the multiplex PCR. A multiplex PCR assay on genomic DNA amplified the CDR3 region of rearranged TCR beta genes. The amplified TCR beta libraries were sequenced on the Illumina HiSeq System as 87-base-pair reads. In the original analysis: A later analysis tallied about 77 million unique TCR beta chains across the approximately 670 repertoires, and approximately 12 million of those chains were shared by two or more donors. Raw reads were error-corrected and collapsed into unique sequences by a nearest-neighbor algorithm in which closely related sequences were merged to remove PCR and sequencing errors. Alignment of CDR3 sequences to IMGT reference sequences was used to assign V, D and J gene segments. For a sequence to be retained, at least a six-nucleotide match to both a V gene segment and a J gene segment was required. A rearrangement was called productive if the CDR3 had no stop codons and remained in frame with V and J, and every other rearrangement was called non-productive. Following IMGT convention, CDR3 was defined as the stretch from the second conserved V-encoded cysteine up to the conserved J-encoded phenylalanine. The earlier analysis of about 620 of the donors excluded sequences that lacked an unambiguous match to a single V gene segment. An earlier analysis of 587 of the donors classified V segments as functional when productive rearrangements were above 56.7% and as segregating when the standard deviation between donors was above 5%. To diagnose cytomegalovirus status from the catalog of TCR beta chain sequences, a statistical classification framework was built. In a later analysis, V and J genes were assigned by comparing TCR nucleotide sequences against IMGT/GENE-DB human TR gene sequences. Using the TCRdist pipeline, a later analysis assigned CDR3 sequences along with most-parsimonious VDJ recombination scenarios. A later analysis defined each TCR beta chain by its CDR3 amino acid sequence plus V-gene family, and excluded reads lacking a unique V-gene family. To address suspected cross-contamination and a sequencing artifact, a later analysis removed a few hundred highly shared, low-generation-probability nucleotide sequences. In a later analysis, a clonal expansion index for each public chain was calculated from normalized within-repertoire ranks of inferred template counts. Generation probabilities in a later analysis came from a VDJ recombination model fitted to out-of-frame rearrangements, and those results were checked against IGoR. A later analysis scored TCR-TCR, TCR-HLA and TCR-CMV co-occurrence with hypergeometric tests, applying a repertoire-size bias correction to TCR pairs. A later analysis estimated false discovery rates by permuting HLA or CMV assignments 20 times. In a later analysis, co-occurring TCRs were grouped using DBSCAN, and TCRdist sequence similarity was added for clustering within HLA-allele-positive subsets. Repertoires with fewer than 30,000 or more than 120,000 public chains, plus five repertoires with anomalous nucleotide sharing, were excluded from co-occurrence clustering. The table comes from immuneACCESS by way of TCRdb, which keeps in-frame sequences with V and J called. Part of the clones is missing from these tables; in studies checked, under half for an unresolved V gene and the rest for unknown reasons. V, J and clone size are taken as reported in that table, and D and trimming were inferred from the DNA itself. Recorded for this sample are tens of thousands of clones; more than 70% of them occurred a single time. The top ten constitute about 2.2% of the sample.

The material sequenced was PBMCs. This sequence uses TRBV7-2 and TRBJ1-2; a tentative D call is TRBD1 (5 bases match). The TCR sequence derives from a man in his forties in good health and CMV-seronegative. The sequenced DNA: TGTGCCAGCAGCTTAGCCGACAGTTATGGCTACACCTTC. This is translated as CASSLADSYGYTF.